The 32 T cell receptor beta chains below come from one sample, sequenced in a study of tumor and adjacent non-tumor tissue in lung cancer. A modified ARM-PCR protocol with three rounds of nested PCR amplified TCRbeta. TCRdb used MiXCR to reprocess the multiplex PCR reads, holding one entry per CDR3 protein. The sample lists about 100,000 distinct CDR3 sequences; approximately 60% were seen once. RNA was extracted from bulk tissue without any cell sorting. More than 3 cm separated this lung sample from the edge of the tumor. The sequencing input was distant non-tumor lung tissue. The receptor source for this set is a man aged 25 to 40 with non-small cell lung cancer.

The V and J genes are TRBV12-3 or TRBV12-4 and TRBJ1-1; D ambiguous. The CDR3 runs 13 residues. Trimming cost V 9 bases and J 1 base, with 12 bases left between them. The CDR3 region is CASIDTTNTEAFF. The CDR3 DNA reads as TGTGCCAGTATCGACACAACGAACACTGAAGCTTTCTTT.

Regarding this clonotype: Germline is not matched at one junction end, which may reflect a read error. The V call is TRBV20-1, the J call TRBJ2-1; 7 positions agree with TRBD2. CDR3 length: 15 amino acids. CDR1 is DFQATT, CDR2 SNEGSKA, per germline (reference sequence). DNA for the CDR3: TGTAGTGCCCTGACCGGTACTAGCGTTCTCCATAAGCAGTTCTTC. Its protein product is CSALTGTSVLHKQFF.

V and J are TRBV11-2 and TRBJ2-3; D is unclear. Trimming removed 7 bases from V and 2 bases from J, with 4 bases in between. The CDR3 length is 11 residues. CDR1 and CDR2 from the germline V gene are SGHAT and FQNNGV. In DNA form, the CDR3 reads TGTGCCAGCACCGTCACAGATACGCAGTATTTT. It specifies CASTVTDTQYF.

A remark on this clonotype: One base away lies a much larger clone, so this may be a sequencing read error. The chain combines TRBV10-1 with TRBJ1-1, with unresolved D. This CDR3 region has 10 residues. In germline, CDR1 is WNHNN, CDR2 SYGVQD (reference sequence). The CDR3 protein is CARPGIAALF. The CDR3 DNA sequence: TGCGCCAGGCCGGGGATCGCAGCTTTATTT.

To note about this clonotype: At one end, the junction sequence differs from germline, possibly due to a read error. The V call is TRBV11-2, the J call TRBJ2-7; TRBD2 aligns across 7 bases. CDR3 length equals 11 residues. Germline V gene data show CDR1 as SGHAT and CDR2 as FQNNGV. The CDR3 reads CASSGRGQQYF. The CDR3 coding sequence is TGTGCCAGCAGCGGGAGGGGCCAGCAGTATTTC.

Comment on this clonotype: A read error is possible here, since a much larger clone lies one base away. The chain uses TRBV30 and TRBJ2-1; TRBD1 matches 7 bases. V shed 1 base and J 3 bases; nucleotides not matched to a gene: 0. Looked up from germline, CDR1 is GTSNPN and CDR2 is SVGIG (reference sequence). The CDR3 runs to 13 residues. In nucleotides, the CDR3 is TGTGCCTGGAGTGGGGACAGCTACAATGAGCAGTTCTTC. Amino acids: CAWSGDSYNEQFF.

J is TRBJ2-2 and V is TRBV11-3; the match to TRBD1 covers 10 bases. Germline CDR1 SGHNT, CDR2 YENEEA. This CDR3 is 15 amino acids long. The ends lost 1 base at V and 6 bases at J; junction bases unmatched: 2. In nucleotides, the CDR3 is TGTGCCAGCAGCTTAGGACAGGGGGCGGCCGGGGAGCTGTTTTTT. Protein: CASSLGQGAAGELFF.

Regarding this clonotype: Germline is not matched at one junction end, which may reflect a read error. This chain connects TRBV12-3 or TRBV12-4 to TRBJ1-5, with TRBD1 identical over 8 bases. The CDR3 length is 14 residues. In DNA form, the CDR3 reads TGTGCCAGCAGTTTGGGACAGGACTGGCATCCCCAACATTTT. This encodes CASSLGQDWHPQHF.

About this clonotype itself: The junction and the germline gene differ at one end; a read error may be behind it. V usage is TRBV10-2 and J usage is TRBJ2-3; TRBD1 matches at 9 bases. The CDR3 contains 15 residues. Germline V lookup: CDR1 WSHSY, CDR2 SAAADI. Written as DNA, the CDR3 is TGCGCTAACAGCAACGACAGGGGGGGGACAGATACGCAGTATTTC. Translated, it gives CANSNDRGGTDTQYF.

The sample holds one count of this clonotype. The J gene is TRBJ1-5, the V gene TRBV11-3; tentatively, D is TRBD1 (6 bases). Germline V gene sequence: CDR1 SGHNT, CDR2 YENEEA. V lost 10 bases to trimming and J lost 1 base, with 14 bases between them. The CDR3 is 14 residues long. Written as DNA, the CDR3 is TGTGCCAACAGTTCAACAGGGAGCAATCAGCCCCAGCATTTT. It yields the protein CANSSTGSNQPQHF.

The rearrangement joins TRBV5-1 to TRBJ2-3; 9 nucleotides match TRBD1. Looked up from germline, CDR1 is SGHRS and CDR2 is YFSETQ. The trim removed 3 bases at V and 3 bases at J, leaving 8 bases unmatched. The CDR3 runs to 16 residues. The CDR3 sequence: CASSWIDRGGTDTQYF. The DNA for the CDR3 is TGCGCCAGCAGCTGGATCGACAGGGGGGGTACAGATACGCAGTATTTT.

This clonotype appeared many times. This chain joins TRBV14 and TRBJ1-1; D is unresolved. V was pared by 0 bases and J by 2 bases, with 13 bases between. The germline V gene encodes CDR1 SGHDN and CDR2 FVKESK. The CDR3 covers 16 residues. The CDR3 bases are TGTGCCAGCAGCCAAGATCTAGGACGGTTCAACACTGAAGCTTTCTTT. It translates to CASSQDLGRFNTEAFF.

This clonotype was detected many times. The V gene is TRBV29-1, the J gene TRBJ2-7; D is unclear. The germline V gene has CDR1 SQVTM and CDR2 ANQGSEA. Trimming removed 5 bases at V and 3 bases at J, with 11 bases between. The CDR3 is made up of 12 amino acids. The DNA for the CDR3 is TGCAGCGTTACCCCGGGTTTCTACGAGCAGTACTTC. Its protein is CSVTPGFYEQYF.

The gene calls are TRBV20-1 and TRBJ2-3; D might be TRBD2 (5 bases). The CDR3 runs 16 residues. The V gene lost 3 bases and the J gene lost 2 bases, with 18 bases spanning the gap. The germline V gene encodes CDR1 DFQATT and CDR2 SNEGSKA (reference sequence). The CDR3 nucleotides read TGCAGTGCTAGGAATTTAGGAGTGGGAGACACAGATACGCAGTATTTT. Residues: CSARNLGVGDTDTQYF.

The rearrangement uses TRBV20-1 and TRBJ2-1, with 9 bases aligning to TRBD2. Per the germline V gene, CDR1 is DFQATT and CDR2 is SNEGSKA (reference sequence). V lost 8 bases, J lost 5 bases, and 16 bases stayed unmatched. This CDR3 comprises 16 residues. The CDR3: CSTAASGLAFHNEQFF. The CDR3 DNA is TGCAGTACTGCCGCCTCAGGACTAGCGTTTCACAATGAGCAGTTCTTC.

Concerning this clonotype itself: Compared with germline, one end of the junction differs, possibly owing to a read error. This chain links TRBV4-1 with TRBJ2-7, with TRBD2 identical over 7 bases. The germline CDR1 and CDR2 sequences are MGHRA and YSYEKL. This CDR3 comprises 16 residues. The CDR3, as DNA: TGCGCCAGCAGCCAAGATGAGGCGGGAGCTACGTACGAGCACTACTTC. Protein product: CASSQDEAGATYEHYF.

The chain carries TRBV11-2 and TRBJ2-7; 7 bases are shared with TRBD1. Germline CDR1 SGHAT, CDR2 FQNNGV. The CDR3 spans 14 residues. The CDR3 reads CARSFSRGSYEQYF. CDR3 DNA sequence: TGTGCAAGAAGCTTTTCCAGGGGGAGCTACGAGCAGTACTTC.

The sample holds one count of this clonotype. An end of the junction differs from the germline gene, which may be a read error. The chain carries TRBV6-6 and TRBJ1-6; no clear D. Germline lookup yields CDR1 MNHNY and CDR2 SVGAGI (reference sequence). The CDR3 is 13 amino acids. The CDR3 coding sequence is TGTGCCAGCAATCTTGTTAGGGATTCACCCTTCCACTTT. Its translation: CASNLVRDSPFHF.

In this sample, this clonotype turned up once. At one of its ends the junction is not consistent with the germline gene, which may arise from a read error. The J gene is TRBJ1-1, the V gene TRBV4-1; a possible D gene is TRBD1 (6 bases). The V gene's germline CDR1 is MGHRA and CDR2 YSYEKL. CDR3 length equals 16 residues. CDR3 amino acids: CASSQEPGTLNAEVFF. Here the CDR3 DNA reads TGCGCCAGCAGCCAAGAGCCCGGGACATTGAACGCTGAAGTTTTCTTT.

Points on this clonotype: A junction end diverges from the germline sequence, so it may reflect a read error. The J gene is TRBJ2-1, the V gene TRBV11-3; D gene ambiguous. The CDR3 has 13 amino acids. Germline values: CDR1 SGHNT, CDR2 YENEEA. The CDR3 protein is CVSIPTPGNELFF. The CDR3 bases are TGTGTCAGCATCCCCACACCCGGAAATGAGCTGTTCTTC.

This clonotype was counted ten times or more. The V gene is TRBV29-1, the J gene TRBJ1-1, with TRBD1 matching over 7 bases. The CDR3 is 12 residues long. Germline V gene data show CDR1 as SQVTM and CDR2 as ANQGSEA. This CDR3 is CTVGAGGTEAFF. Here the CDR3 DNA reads TGCACCGTGGGGGCAGGGGGCACTGAAGCTTTCTTT.

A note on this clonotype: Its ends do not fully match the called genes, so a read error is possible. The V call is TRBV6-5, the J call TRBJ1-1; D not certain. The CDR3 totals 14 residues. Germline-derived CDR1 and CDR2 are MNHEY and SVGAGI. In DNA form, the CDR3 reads TGTGCCAGCAGTCTCGGACGCATTAACACTGAAGCTCTCTTT. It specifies CASSLGRINTEALF.

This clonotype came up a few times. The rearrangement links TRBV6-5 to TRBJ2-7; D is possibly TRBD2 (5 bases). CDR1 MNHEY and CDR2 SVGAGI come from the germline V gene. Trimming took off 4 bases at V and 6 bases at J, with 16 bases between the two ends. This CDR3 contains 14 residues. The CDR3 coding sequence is TGTGCCAGCAGTTCTGGTCGGCCTGCGGGCGAGCAGTACTTC. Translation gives CASSSGRPAGEQYF.

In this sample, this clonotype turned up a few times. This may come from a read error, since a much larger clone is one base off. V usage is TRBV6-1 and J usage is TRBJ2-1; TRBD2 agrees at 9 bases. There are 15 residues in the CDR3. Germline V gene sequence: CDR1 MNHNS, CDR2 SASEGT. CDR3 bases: TGTGCCAGCGCATCCGGGACTAGCCGATACAATGAGCGGTTCTTC. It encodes CASASGTSRYNERFF.

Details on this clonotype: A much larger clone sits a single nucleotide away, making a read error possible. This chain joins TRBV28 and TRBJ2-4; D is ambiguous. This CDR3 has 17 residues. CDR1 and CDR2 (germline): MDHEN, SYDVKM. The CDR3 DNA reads TGTGCCAGCAGTTTGTTGCGTGGGCATATAGCCAAAAACATTCGGTACTTC. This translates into CASSLLRGHIAKNIRYF. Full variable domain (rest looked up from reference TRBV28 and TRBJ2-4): DVKVTQSSRYLVKRTGEKVFLECVQDMDHENMFWYRQDPGLGLRLIYFSYDVKMKEKGDIPEGYSVSREKKERFSLILESASTNQTSMYLCASSLLRGHIAKNIRYFGAGTRLSVL.

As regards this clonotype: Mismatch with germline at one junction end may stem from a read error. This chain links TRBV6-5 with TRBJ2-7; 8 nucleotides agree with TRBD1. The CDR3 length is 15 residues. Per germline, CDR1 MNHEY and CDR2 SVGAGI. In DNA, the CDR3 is TGTGCCAGCTGTTACTCAGCGACAGGGGCCTACGAGCAGTACTTC. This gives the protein CASCYSATGAYEQYF.

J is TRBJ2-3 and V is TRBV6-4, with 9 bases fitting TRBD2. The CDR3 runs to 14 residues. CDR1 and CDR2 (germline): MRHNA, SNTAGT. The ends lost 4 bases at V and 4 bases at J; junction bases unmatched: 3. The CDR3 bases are TGTGCCAGCAGTGTCTTAGCGGGAGCAGATACGCAGTATTTT. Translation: CASSVLAGADTQYF.

The CDR3 coding sequence is TGTGCCAGCAGCTTAGATGCGGGGGACTATGGCTACACCTTC. Residues: CASSLDAGDYGYTF. The J gene is TRBJ1-2, the V gene TRBV11-2, with D maybe TRBD1 (5 bases). Trimming took 0 bases from V and 3 from J, leaving 8 bases between them. The CDR3 sequence is 14 residues long. Germline CDR1 reads SGHAT; CDR2 reads FQNNGV.

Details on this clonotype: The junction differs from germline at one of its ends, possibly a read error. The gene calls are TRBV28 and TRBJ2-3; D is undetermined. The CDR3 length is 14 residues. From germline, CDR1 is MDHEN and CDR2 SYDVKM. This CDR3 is CAISALTSTDTQYF. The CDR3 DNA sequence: TGTGCCATCAGTGCACTGACCAGCACAGATACGCAGTATTTT.

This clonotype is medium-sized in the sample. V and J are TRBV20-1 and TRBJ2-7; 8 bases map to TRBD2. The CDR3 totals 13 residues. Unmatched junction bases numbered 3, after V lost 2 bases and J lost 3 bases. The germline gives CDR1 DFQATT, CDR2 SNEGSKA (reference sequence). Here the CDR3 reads CSARSSGGYEQYF. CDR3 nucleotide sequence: TGCAGTGCTAGATCGAGCGGGGGCTACGAGCAGTACTTC.

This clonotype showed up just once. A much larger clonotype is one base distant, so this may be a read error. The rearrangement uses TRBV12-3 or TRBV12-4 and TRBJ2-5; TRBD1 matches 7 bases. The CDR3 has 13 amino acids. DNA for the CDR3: TGTGCCACCAGTTTACAGGGGTTGGAGACCCAGTACTTC. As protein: CATSLQGLETQYF.

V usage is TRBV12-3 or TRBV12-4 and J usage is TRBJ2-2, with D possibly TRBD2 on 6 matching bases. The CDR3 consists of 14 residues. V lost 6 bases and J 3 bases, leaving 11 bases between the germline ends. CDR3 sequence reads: CASRRDRDTGELFF. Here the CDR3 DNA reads TGTGCCAGCAGGCGGGATAGGGACACCGGGGAGCTGTTTTTT.